This is a list of T cell receptor beta chains from one sample in a study of blood T cell repertoires in COVID-19. The assay was immunoSEQ multiplex PCR, and TCRdb's table has in-frame clones only and misses some. The sample lists about 150,000 clones; under 85% were seen once. The specimen was peripheral blood. The receptors originated from a man aged 55 to 70 with COVID-19, enrolled during active disease. Each CDR3 is given with its conserved first and last residue. D genes are given only for firm matches. The size entry is marked missing in some rows and otherwise reads once, few, many or a size class.

>-|TRBJ2-4|TRBV6-5|TRBD1|13
CASRKAGQGAASF
TGTGCCAGCAGGAAAGCGGGACAGGGGGCTGCTAGCTTC
>-|TRBJ1-1|TRBV2|TRBD1|17
CASSPTGDSSRDTEAFF
TGTGCCAGCAGTCCGACAGGGGATTCCTCCAGGGACACTGAAGCTTTCTTT
>-|TRBJ2-7|TRBV7-2|TRBD1|14
CASSRQGQFTEQYF
TGTGCCAGCAGTCGACAGGGACAATTTACCGAGCAGTACTTC
>-|TRBJ2-3|TRBV28|TRBD2|17
CASSAPPGGGSTDTQYF
TGTGCCAGCAGTGCCCCCCCTGGCGGGGGTAGCACAGATACGCAGTATTTT
>-|TRBJ2-5|TRBV4-2|-|15
CASSQALVPAETQYF
TGTGCCAGCAGCCAGGCACTAGTTCCGGCAGAGACCCAGTACTTC
>once|TRBJ2-6|TRBV5-1|-|14
CASSASPGANVLTF
TGCGCCAGCAGCGCGAGTCCTGGGGCCAACGTCCTGACTTTC
>-|TRBJ1-2|TRBV3-1/TRBV3-2|-|14
CASSQGTANYGYTF
TGTGCCAGCAGCCAAGGGACAGCTAACTATGGCTACACCTTC
>-|TRBJ1-6|TRBV6-5|-|13
CAIRDSYNSPLHF
TGTGCCATCCGGGACTCCTATAATTCACCCCTCCACTTT
>-|TRBJ2-3|TRBV16|TRBD1|17
CASSQSFLTAGGDTQYF
TGTGCCAGCAGCCAATCTTTTTTGACGGCAGGGGGAGATACGCAGTATTTT
>-|TRBJ1-6|TRBV5-4|-|15
CASSLGGPSNSPLHF
TGTGCCAGCAGCTTGGGGGGCCCTAGTAATTCACCCCTCCACTTT
>-|TRBJ2-7|TRBV29-1|TRBD1|13
CSVGGQGPYEQYF
TGCAGCGTTGGGGGACAGGGCCCCTACGAGCAGTACTTC
>-|TRBJ1-2|TRBV18|TRBD1|13
CASSPGQGYGYTF
TGTGCCAGCTCACCAGGACAGGGGTATGGCTACACCTTC
>-|TRBJ1-6|TRBV11-2|TRBD1|15
CASSAGDRVNSPLHF
TGTGCCAGCAGCGCCGGGGACAGGGTCAATTCACCCCTCCACTTT
>-|TRBJ2-5|TRBV2|-|13
CASQRDNGETQYF
TGTGCCAGCCAGAGGGACAACGGAGAGACCCAGTACTTC
>-|TRBJ2-1|TRBV5-1|TRBD2|15
CASRTSGISYNEQFF
TGCGCCAGCAGGACTAGCGGGATCTCCTACAATGAGCAGTTCTTC
>once|TRBJ2-3|TRBV7-6|TRBD2|16
CASSLGSGGGTDTQYF
TGTGCCAGCAGCTTAGGTAGCGGGGGGGGCACAGATACGCAGTATTTT
>-|TRBJ2-5|TRBV9|-|14
CASSVGGVQETQYF
TGTGCCAGCAGCGTAGGGGGCGTCCAAGAGACCCAGTACTTC
>-|TRBJ1-6|TRBV19|TRBD1|16
CASSRDRESYNSPLHF
TGTGCCAGTAGTCGGGACAGGGAATCCTATAATTCACCCCTCCACTTT
>-|TRBJ2-3|TRBV7-9|TRBD2|15
CAAGGGAGRTDTQYF
TGTGCCGCCGGGGGAGGGGCAGGGAGGACAGATACGCAGTATTTT
>-|TRBJ1-1|TRBV10-3|-|14
CAIWDTISNTEAFF
TGTGCCATCTGGGACACTATTTCGAACACTGAAGCTTTCTTT
>-|TRBJ2-1|TRBV29-1|-|14
CSVPRYTGSMEQFF
TGCAGCGTTCCGCGCTATACCGGGTCCATGGAGCAGTTCTTC
>few|TRBJ2-3|TRBV30|TRBD1|14
CAWGRTGSTDTQYF
TGTGCCTGGGGACGGACAGGTAGCACAGATACGCAGTATTTT
>-|TRBJ1-3|TRBV18|TRBD1|16
CASSPSQGARGNTIYF
TGTGCCAGCTCACCATCACAGGGGGCGCGAGGAAACACCATATATTTT
>-|TRBJ1-6|TRBV9|-|14
CASSVGTGNSPLHF
TGTGCCAGCAGCGTAGGAACGGGTAATTCACCCCTCCACTTT
>-|TRBJ1-4|TRBV7-9|-|15
CASSPREGANEKLFF
TGTGCCAGCAGCCCCAGGGAGGGCGCTAATGAAAAACTGTTTTTT